Following are 21 T cell receptor beta chains from one sample sequenced in a study of T cell responses to AZD1222 COVID-19 vaccine. Data came from immunoSEQ multiplex PCR; TCRdb stores just in-frame clones and leaves some out. The data contain fewer than 200,000 clones, 80% to 90% of them singletons. This sample comprised peripheral blood, obtained on day 0 of AZD1222 vaccination. These receptors came from an adult in good health.

DNA for the CDR3: TGTGCCAGCAGTTCGAGGGATGAAGCTTTCTTT. This translates into CASSSRDEAFF. The rearrangement joins TRBV28 to TRBJ1-1; D ambiguous. Per germline, CDR1 MDHEN and CDR2 SYDVKM. Deletions cut 4 bases from V and 7 bases from J, with 7 bases between. The CDR3 is made up of 11 amino acids.

V gene TRBV5-1 combines with J gene TRBJ2-7, with 9 bases fitting TRBD1. The length of the CDR3 is 14 residues. The germline V gene encodes CDR1 SGHRS and CDR2 YFSETQ. V was pared by 4 bases and J by 2 bases, with 4 bases of the junction left unmatched. CDR3 sequence: CASSPGTGTYEQYF. The CDR3 DNA reads as TGCGCCAGCAGCCCTGGGACAGGGACCTACGAGCAGTACTTC.

This chain links TRBV10-2 with TRBJ2-1; D possibly uses TRBD1 or TRBD2 (6 bases each). With 7 bases removed from V and 5 bases from J, the gap between germline ends came to 9 bases. CDR3 size: 12 residues. Looked up from germline, CDR1 is WSHSY and CDR2 is SAAADI. The CDR3 sequence is CASTRGDNEQFF. CDR3 bases: TGCGCCAGCACAAGGGGGGACAATGAGCAGTTCTTC.

V is TRBV28 and J is TRBJ2-5, with TRBD2 matching 15 bases. The CDR3 sequence is 15 residues long. Germline lookup yields CDR1 MDHEN and CDR2 SYDVKM. After removal of 6 bases from V and 5 bases from J, the junction contained 4 bases not matched to a gene. CDR3 coding DNA: TGTGCCAGCAGGCGAGGGACTAGCGGGGGGGAGACCCAGTACTTC. Translation: CASRRGTSGGETQYF.

The chain is built from TRBV5-1 and TRBJ2-7; the match to TRBD1 covers 8 bases. V was clipped by 3 bases and J by 3 bases; unmatched bases: 8. The length of the CDR3 is 15 residues. CDR1 and CDR2 from the germline V gene are SGHRS and YFSETQ. CDR3 residues: CASSSSGTGHYEQYF. CDR3 bases: TGCGCCAGCAGCTCTTCCGGGACAGGTCACTACGAGCAGTACTTC.

This clone occurred once. This sequence joins TRBV29-1 and TRBJ2-3; D might be TRBD1 (6 bases). The CDR3 is 12 residues long. The germline V gene has CDR1 SQVTM and CDR2 ANQGSEA. Trimming took off 7 bases at V and 2 bases at J, with 10 bases between the two ends. The CDR3 region is CSAGQTTDTQYF. The CDR3 DNA reads as TGCAGCGCCGGACAGACCACAGATACGCAGTATTTT.

This clone has only a few counts. The rearrangement uses TRBV10-3 and TRBJ1-3; D call uncertain. Germline-derived CDR1 and CDR2 are ENHRY and SYGVKD. The CDR3 consists of 12 residues. V was clipped by 9 bases and J by 7 bases, with 13 bases between them. The DNA of the CDR3 is TGTGCCATAAGCCCCGGGCGGAACACCATATATTTT. Residues: CAISPGRNTIYF.

The chain combines TRBV7-8 with TRBJ1-5; D is perhaps TRBD1 (5 bases). Trimming stripped 9 bases from V and 4 bases from J, with 22 bases between. The CDR3 extends over 16 amino acids. Germline loops: CDR1 SGHVS, CDR2 FQNEAQ. DNA of the CDR3: TGTGCCAGTCGGGCAGGGAGGTTGTTTGGGAATCAGCCCCAGCATTTT. As protein: CASRAGRLFGNQPQHF.

The chain combines TRBV11-2 with TRBJ1-2; weak D call: TRBD1 (5 bases). Germline V gene sequence: CDR1 SGHAT, CDR2 FQNNGV. The V end was cut by 1 base, the J end by 4 bases, with 22 bases between. CDR3 length equals 18 residues. The CDR3 sequence: CASSLVGQTDFKGYGYTF. CDR3 DNA sequence: TGTGCCAGCAGCTTAGTGGGGCAGACAGACTTCAAGGGCTATGGCTACACCTTC.

The chain links TRBV7-2 to TRBJ2-7, with 7 bases matching TRBD2. V lost 5 bases and J lost 2; bases outside the gene matches: 9. CDR3 length: 15 amino acids. Germline CDR1 SGHTA, CDR2 FQGNSA. CDR3 region: CASSLLALNPYEQYF. CDR3 in DNA: TGTGCCAGCAGCCTACTAGCGCTTAACCCCTACGAGCAGTACTTC.

The CDR3 reads CAWSALYTGGPNEKLFF. The CDR3 DNA reads as TGTGCCTGGAGTGCTCTTTATACAGGGGGTCCTAATGAAAAACTGTTTTTT. The chain links TRBV30 to TRBJ1-4, with TRBD1 matching 8 bases. V lost 1 base, J lost 3 bases, and 10 bases stayed unmatched. This CDR3 contains 17 residues. The germline gives CDR1 GTSNPN, CDR2 SVGIG (reference sequence). Supplemented by reference TRBV30 and TRBJ1-4, the full variable domain reads SQTIHQWPATLVQPVGSPLSLECTVEGTSNPNLYWYRQAAGRGLQLLFYSVGIGQISSEVPQNLSASRPQDRQFILSSKKLLLSDSGFYLCAWSALYTGGPNEKLFFGSGTQLSVL.

This clone has only one observation. V usage is TRBV19 and J usage is TRBJ2-3, with 9 positions matching TRBD1. The CDR3 spans 15 residues. Germline lookup yields CDR1 LNHDA and CDR2 SQIVND (reference sequence). Trimming took 7 bases from V and 2 from J; bases not matched to a gene: 7. For the CDR3, the DNA is TGTGCCAGTATTTCTGGGGACAGGGTCACAGATACGCAGTATTTT. It codes for CASISGDRVTDTQYF. The full variable domain, completed using reference TRBV19 and TRBJ2-3, is DGGITQSPKYLFRKEGQNVTLSCEQNLNHDAMYWYRQDPGQGLRLIYYSQIVNDFQKGDIAEGYSVSREKKESFPLTVTSAQKNPTAFYLCASISGDRVTDTQYFGPGTRLTVL.

This chain uses TRBV6-5 with TRBJ1-2; perhaps TRBD1 as D (6 bases). V was shortened by 4 bases and J by 4 bases, with 13 bases between the two germline ends. The CDR3 totals 14 residues. Per germline, CDR1 MNHEY and CDR2 SVGAGI. CDR3 in amino acids: CASSSGEGSYGYTF. The CDR3, as DNA: TGTGCCAGCAGTTCAGGGGAGGGGTCCTATGGCTACACCTTC.

V gene TRBV2 combines with J gene TRBJ2-1; 13 positions match TRBD2. Looked up from germline, CDR1 is SNHLY and CDR2 is FYNNEI. J gave up 5 bases and V 8 bases, and 12 bases lay outside the gene matches. This CDR3 has 17 residues. CDR3 region: CASYHDIGLAGDNEQFF. The CDR3 DNA reads TGTGCCAGCTATCACGATATCGGACTAGCGGGGGACAATGAGCAGTTCTTC. The variable domain in full, completed from reference TRBV2 and TRBJ2-1, reads EPEVTQTPSHQVTQMGQEVILRCVPISNHLYFYWYRQILGQKVEFLVSFYNNEISEKSEIFDDQFSVERPDGSNFTLKIRSTKLEDSAMYFCASYHDIGLAGDNEQFFGPGTRLTVL.

This clone was counted once. V is TRBV27 and J is TRBJ1-3; D is undetermined. Germline CDR1 reads MNHEY; CDR2 reads SMNVEV (reference sequence). Deletions cut 5 bases from V and 0 bases from J, with 5 bases between. The CDR3 totals 13 residues. CDR3: CASSEHSGNTIYF. The CDR3 DNA sequence: TGTGCCAGCAGTGAGCACTCTGGAAACACCATATATTTT.

The table lists this clone with a count of one. The rearrangement joins TRBV6-5 to TRBJ2-1, with 7 bases that match TRBD1. J lost 2 bases, V lost 2 bases, and 6 bases had no gene match. Germline lookup yields CDR1 MNHEY and CDR2 SVGAGI. This CDR3 region has 16 residues. The CDR3 DNA reads as TGTGCCAGCAGTTACGGAGGACAGGCCCCCTACAATGAGCAGTTCTTC. Its translation is CASSYGGQAPYNEQFF.

The chain joins TRBV9 to TRBJ2-5, with D perhaps TRBD1 or TRBD2 (6 bases each). The CDR3 has 14 amino acids. Germline V gene sequence: CDR1 SGDLS, CDR2 YYNGEE. The V and J ends lost 3 bases and 5 bases respectively, with 14 bases between them. DNA for the CDR3: TGTGCCAGCAGCGGTGCCCAAGGGGGGGAGACCCAGTACTTC. It yields the protein CASSGAQGGETQYF.

The chain employs TRBV10-2 and TRBJ1-4; a possible D gene is TRBD1 (5 bases). Trimming took off 6 bases at V and 6 bases at J, with 8 bases between the two ends. The CDR3 is 12 residues long. Germline V gene sequence: CDR1 WSHSY, CDR2 SAAADI. The CDR3 DNA is TGCGCCAGCAGACCGGGGGATGAAAAACTGTTTTTT. As protein: CASRPGDEKLFF.

The rearrangement joins TRBV9 to TRBJ2-7; maybe TRBD1 (5 bases). The length of the CDR3 is 13 residues. In germline, CDR1 is SGDLS, CDR2 YYNGEE. The V end was cut by 5 bases, the J end by 2 bases, with 11 bases between. The CDR3 sequence: CASSQTATYEQYF. The CDR3 DNA reads as TGTGCCAGCAGTCAGACAGCCACCTACGAGCAGTACTTC.

The chain has TRBV6-5 and TRBJ2-1; perhaps TRBD1 as D (5 bases). Trimming removed 6 bases at V and 2 bases at J, with 14 bases between. The germline V gene has CDR1 MNHEY and CDR2 SVGAGI. The CDR3 sequence is 15 residues long. The CDR3 sequence: CASRGEAGPYNEQFF. CDR3 coding DNA: TGTGCCAGCAGGGGCGAGGCAGGGCCCTACAATGAGCAGTTCTTC.

V and J are TRBV28 and TRBJ2-1; possibly TRBD1 or TRBD2 for D (5 bases each). The CDR3 is made up of 14 amino acids. The ends were cut back, 2 bases at V and 4 bases at J, with 9 bases in the middle. Germline assignment: CDR1 MDHEN and CDR2 SYDVKM. CDR3 loop: CASSLGGPYNEQFF. The CDR3 DNA reads TGTGCCAGCAGTTTAGGGGGACCTTACAATGAGCAGTTCTTC.